Listed below are T cell receptor beta chains from one sample, sequenced in a study of cytomegalovirus exposure and HLA in healthy donors. The data were produced by immunoSEQ multiplex PCR, yet TCRdb's version contains in-frame clones alone and is incomplete. The table includes approximately 140,000 clones, 75% to 80% detected once. Sequencing used PBMCs. Receptors originate from a man younger than 35 in good health and CMV-seronegative. CDR3s include the opening cysteine and the closing phenylalanine or tryptophan. A D gene is named only where the DNA matches it firmly. Clone size is stated in some rows and not others, as once, few, many or a class when expanded.

d_call | j_call | clone_size | v_call | cdr3_nt | cdr3_aa
. | TRBJ1-4 | . | TRBV5-4 | TGTGCCAGCAGCACCCAAATGGGGGGACCTGGTAATGAAAAACTGTTTTTT | CASSTQMGGPGNEKLFF
. | TRBJ2-1 | once | TRBV5-1 | TGCGCCAGCAGCTCCCCAGGGTCCCTTGGTGTATACAATGAGCAGTTCTTC | CASSSPGSLGVYNEQFF
TRBD1 | TRBJ1-1 | few | TRBV6-6 | TGTGCCAGCAGTGACGGACAGGGGGCGAACACTGAAGCTTTCTTT | CASSDGQGANTEAFF
TRBD1 | TRBJ1-1 | . | TRBV18 | TGTGCCAGCTCACCAGGGACAGGGGAGGCTGAAGCTTTCTTT | CASSPGTGEAEAFF
. | TRBJ1-2 | . | TRBV5-5 | TGTGCCAGCAGCTTGAGTGCGGGGGCGGGCTATGGCTACACCTTC | CASSLSAGAGYGYTF
. | TRBJ2-7 | . | TRBV11-2 | TGTGCCAGCAGCTTAGATCGGGGGACTCTGGGCGAGCAGTACTTC | CASSLDRGTLGEQYF
. | TRBJ1-1 | . | TRBV6-5 | TGTGCCAGCACCCCTAACGAAATGAACACTGAAGCTTTCTTT | CASTPNEMNTEAFF
TRBD1 | TRBJ2-5 | . | TRBV18 | TGTGCCAGCTCACCACGAGGGACAGGGGACGGTGAGACCCAGTACTTC | CASSPRGTGDGETQYF
TRBD1 | TRBJ1-2 | once | TRBV10-2 | TGCGCCAGCAAGGTGACAGGGGTTAACTATGGCTACACCTTC | CASKVTGVNYGYTF
. | TRBJ1-1 | . | TRBV5-1 | TGCGCCAGCAGCTTGGCCGGTGCGAACACTGAAGCTTTCTTT | CASSLAGANTEAFF
. | TRBJ1-4 | . | TRBV2 | TGTGCCAGCAGTGGACAGGTCTCTTCTAATGAAAAACTGTTTTTT | CASSGQVSSNEKLFF
TRBD2 | TRBJ2-7 | . | TRBV5-4 | TGTGCCAGCACGCGAGGCGGGAGCGCCTACGAGCAGTACTTC | CASTRGGSAYEQYF
TRBD2 | TRBJ2-5 | few | TRBV29-1 | TGCAGCGTTATTTGGAGGGGGCTAGCGGGAGCGGAACTAGAGCAGTACTTC | CSVIWRGLAGAELEQYF
TRBD2 | TRBJ2-2 | . | TRBV28 | TGTGCCAGCAGACCCACGACTAGCTCAAGCACCGGGGAGCTGTTTTTT | CASRPTTSSSTGELFF
. | TRBJ2-7 | . | TRBV7-9 | TGTGCCAGCAGCTCCGCGTACGAGCAGTACTTC | CASSSAYEQYF
TRBD1 | TRBJ2-2 | once | TRBV18 | TGTGCCAGCTCACCACCCGGGACAGCGAACACCGGGGAGCTGTTTTTT | CASSPPGTANTGELFF
. | TRBJ2-7 | . | TRBV5-4 | TGTGCCAGCAGCTTGGTCGCGGGGCCTTACGAGCAGTACTTC | CASSLVAGPYEQYF
TRBD1 | TRBJ2-7 | . | TRBV10-3 | TGTGCCAGCCAGGGACAGGGTACGTACGAGCAGTACTTC | CASQGQGTYEQYF
TRBD1 | TRBJ2-7 | . | TRBV7-2 | TGTGCCAGCAGCCGACCCGGGACAGGGCGTTACGAGCAGTACTTC | CASSRPGTGRYEQYF
TRBD1 | TRBJ2-7 | . | TRBV18 | TGTGCCAGCTCATCGGGACAGTCGGGCACGAACGAGCAGTACTTC | CASSSGQSGTNEQYF
. | TRBJ1-1 | . | TRBV9 | TGTGCCAGCAGCGTATCGGATGGGACACCGAACACTGAAGCTTTCTTT | CASSVSDGTPNTEAFF
TRBD1 | TRBJ1-6 | . | TRBV2 | TGTGCCAGCAGTGAATTATGGGGGACAGGCACACCACCCCTCCACTTT | CASSELWGTGTPPLHF
. | TRBJ2-7 | . | TRBV7-2 | TGTGCCAGCAGCTTATGGGTGTTAGGTGCCAGGGCAGCTGGCGAGCAGTACTTC | CASSLWVLGARAAGEQYF
TRBD2 | TRBJ2-5 | . | TRBV7-2 | TGTGCCAGCAGCTCCTGGACTAGCGGGCCGATGAGGACCCAGTACTTC | CASSSWTSGPMRTQYF
TRBD1 | TRBJ1-2 | . | TRBV7-3 | TGTGCCAGCGGACCGACAGGGGCGCGACAGAACTATGGCTACACCTTC | CASGPTGARQNYGYTF
. | TRBJ1-2 | . | TRBV5-1 | TGCGCCAGCAGCTTGGCAGCAGGGAATTCCTATGGCTACACCTTC | CASSLAAGNSYGYTF
. | TRBJ1-2 | once | TRBV6-5 | TGTGCCAGCAGTTACAGGGGTGGCTACACCTTC | CASSYRGGYTF
TRBD1 | TRBJ2-5 | few | TRBV6-1 | TGTGCCAGCAGTTTAGACAGGGGGCGCCAAGAGACCCAGTACTTC | CASSLDRGRQETQYF
TRBD1 | TRBJ1-2 | . | TRBV10-2 | TGCGCCAGCAGTGAGCAGGGGGCTAACTATGGCTGCACCTTC | CASSEQGANYGCTF
TRBD2 | TRBJ2-7 | . | TRBV7-6 | TGTGCCAGCAGCTTAGCGAACCCAGCGGGGGGGCCCTACGAGCAGTACTTC | CASSLANPAGGPYEQYF
TRBD2 | TRBJ2-1 | . | TRBV18 | TGTGCCAGCTCACCTCAGCGGGGGGGCTACAATGAGCAGTTCTTC | CASSPQRGGYNEQFF
TRBD2 | TRBJ2-5 | . | TRBV5-4 | TGTGCCAGCGGACTAGCGGGAGGGCGGGAGACCCAGTACTTC | CASGLAGGRETQYF
. | TRBJ1-1 | . | TRBV5-4 | TGTGCCAGCAGCTCGGCGCTGTTCCGGGGGAACACTGAAGCTTTCTTT | CASSSALFRGNTEAFF
. | TRBJ2-5 | . | TRBV11-3 | TGTGCCAGCAGCCTTGGCCCAAGCAGGGAAGGGACCCAGTACTTC | CASSLGPSREGTQYF
. | TRBJ2-2 | . | TRBV27 | TGTGCCAGCAGTTTGGGGCAGGGGAGATGGACCGGGGAGCTGTTTTTT | CASSLGQGRWTGELFF
TRBD1 | TRBJ2-1 | . | TRBV9 | TGTGCCAGCAGCGCTGGGACAGATATTTACAATGAGCAGTTCTTC | CASSAGTDIYNEQFF
. | TRBJ2-6 | . | TRBV2 | TGTGCCGTCAACGACAGGGAGGCCCCCCTCCCCCTGACTTTC | CAVNDREAPLPLTF
. | TRBJ2-1 | . | TRBV27 | TGTGCCAGCAGTCCTAGGGGGACTATTATCGATGAGCAGTTCTTC | CASSPRGTIIDEQFF
. | TRBJ2-1 | . | TRBV13 | TGTGCCAGCAGCGCACGGCCTACGGGGGAGGACAATGAGCAGTTCTTC | CASSARPTGEDNEQFF
TRBD1 | TRBJ2-1 | . | TRBV9 | TGTGCCAGCAGCGTTACCGGGACAGGCTCCAGTGAGCAGTTCTTC | CASSVTGTGSSEQFF
TRBD1 | TRBJ2-1 | . | TRBV6-5 | TGTGCCAGCAGACCCGACAGGGGATCGTACAATGAGCAGTTCTTC | CASRPDRGSYNEQFF
TRBD1 | TRBJ2-7 | . | TRBV7-8 | TGTGCCAGCAGCTTAGGAGGGACAGGGTTTAACGAGCAGTACTTC | CASSLGGTGFNEQYF
. | TRBJ2-7 | . | TRBV27 | TGTGCCAGCAGAGACAGGATCGGGGAGCAGTACTTC | CASRDRIGEQYF
TRBD1 | TRBJ1-2 | . | TRBV6-4 | TGTGCCAGCAGCCCTCGGACAGGGGGCAACTATGGCTACACCTTC | CASSPRTGGNYGYTF
TRBD1 | TRBJ1-4 | few | TRBV5-6 | TGTGCCAGCAGCTTGTATACAGGGGCTGGCGAAAAACTGTTTTTT | CASSLYTGAGEKLFF
. | TRBJ1-2 | . | TRBV18 | TGTGCCAGCTCACCAACAGGTCAGGGATATGGCTACACCTTC | CASSPTGQGYGYTF
. | TRBJ1-4 | . | TRBV7-9 | TGTGCCAGCAGCCTTGAGGATGAAAAACTGTTTTTT | CASSLEDEKLFF
. | TRBJ1-2 | . | TRBV6-1 | TGTGCCAGCAGTGTTTCCAACAGCTACACCTTC | CASSVSNSYTF
TRBD1 | TRBJ2-7 | . | TRBV2 | TGTGCCAGCAGTGCTGACAGGGCCGCCGAGCAGTACTTC | CASSADRAAEQYF
. | TRBJ2-3 | . | TRBV5-1 | TGCGCCAGCAGCCTCATGGTTCTCGGGGGTAACACAGATACGCAGTATTTT | CASSLMVLGGNTDTQYF
. | TRBJ1-2 | once | TRBV7-9 | TGTGCCAGCAGCTTAGCTGGGCCCCTTGGCTACACCTTC | CASSLAGPLGYTF
TRBD2 | TRBJ2-5 | . | TRBV19 | TGTGCCAGTAGTAGCGGGAGCTATGAGACCCAGTACTTC | CASSSGSYETQYF
TRBD2 | TRBJ2-3 | . | TRBV5-1 | TGCGCCAGCAGCTCGACTAGCGGCGCAGATACGCAGTATTTT | CASSSTSGADTQYF
TRBD2 | TRBJ2-3 | . | TRBV27 | TGTGCCAGCAGCCGCCTGGGACTAGCGGGAGGGGGCACAGATACGCAGTATTTT | CASSRLGLAGGGTDTQYF
. | TRBJ2-1 | . | TRBV7-2 | TGTGCCAGCAGCTTATTTCAGCGGGAGCAGTTCTTC | CASSLFQREQFF
TRBD1 | TRBJ1-3 | . | TRBV9 | TGTGCCAGCAGCGTAGCTGAGACAGGGGGTATTGGAAACACCATATATTTT | CASSVAETGGIGNTIYF
. | TRBJ2-7 | . | TRBV10-2 | TGCGCCAGCAGTGTCGTCTCCTACGAGCAGTACTTC | CASSVVSYEQYF
TRBD2 | TRBJ2-1 | . | TRBV29-1 | TGCAGCGTTGCCGGACTAGCGGGAGTTGGGCAGTTCTTC | CSVAGLAGVGQFF
. | TRBJ1-5 | . | TRBV6-5 | TGTGCCAGCAGTTACTCGTTGGGCCAGGCCCAGCATTTT | CASSYSLGQAQHF